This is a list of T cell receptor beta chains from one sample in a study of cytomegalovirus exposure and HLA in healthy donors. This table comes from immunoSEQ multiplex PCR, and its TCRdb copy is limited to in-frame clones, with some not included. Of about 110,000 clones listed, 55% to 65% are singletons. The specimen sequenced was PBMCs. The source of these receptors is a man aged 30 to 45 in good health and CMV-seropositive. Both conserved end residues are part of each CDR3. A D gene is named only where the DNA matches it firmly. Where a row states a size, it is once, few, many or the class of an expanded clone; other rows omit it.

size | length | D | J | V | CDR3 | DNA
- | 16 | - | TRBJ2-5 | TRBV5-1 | CASSLGHRYPGETQYF | TGCGCCAGCAGCTTGGGACACAGGTACCCGGGAGAGACCCAGTACTTC
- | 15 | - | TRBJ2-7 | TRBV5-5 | CASSGDYRVIGEQYF | TGTGCCAGCAGCGGGGACTACAGGGTAATCGGCGAGCAGTACTTC
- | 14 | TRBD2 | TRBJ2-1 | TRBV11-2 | CASTSLAGYNEQFF | TGTGCCAGCACATCACTAGCGGGGTACAATGAGCAGTTCTTC
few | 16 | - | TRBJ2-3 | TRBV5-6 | CASSWGGSRAGDTQYF | TGTGCCAGCAGCTGGGGGGGCTCCAGGGCCGGAGATACGCAGTATTTT
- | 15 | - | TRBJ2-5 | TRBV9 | CASSVAQGRRETQYF | TGTGCCAGCAGCGTAGCTCAGGGTCGTAGGGAGACCCAGTACTTC
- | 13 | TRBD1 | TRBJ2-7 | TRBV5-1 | CASSLEGALEQYF | TGCGCCAGCAGCTTGGAGGGGGCCCTCGAGCAGTACTTC
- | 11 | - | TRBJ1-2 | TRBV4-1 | CASIGGPYHTF | TGCGCCAGCATTGGGGGCCCTTACCACACCTTC
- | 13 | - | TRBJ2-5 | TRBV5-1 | CASSLWQGGTQYF | TGCGCCAGCAGCTTGTGGCAGGGTGGGACCCAGTACTTC
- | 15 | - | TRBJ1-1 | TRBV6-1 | CASRLEEGVNTEAFF | TGTGCCAGCAGGTTGGAGGAGGGTGTGAACACTGAAGCTTTCTTT
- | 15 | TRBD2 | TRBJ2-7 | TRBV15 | CATSREGGVLYEQYF | TGTGCCACCAGCAGAGAGGGGGGGGTTCTATACGAGCAGTACTTC
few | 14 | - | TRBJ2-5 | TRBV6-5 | CASSYVDSQETQYF | TGTGCCAGCAGTTACGTTGACAGCCAAGAGACCCAGTACTTC
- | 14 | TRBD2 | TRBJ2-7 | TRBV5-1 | CASSVMSGAREQYF | TGCGCCAGCAGCGTCATGAGCGGGGCTCGAGAGCAGTACTTC
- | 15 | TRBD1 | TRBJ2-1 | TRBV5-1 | CASSLMGQGSNEQFF | TGCGCCAGCAGCCTGATGGGACAGGGAAGCAATGAGCAGTTCTTC
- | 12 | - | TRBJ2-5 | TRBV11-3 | CASSPPGETQYF | TGTGCCAGCAGCCCTCCGGGAGAGACCCAGTACTTC
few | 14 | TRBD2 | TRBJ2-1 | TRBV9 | CASGPGLAGNEQFF | TGTGCCAGCGGACCCGGTCTAGCGGGGAACGAGCAGTTCTTC
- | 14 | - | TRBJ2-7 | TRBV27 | CASGPGHGPYEQYF | TGTGCCAGCGGGCCCGGACATGGTCCCTACGAGCAGTACTTC
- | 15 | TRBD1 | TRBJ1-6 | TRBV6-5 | CASSSAGTGGSPLHF | TGTGCCAGCAGTTCCGCCGGGACAGGGGGTTCACCCCTCCACTTT
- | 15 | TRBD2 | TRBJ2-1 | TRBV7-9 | CASSLAAGGYNEQFF | TGTGCCAGCAGCTTAGCAGCGGGGGGTTACAATGAGCAGTTCTTC
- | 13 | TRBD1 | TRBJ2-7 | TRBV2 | CASIPGQGQGQYF | TGTGCCAGCATCCCGGGACAGGGGCAGGGGCAGTACTTC
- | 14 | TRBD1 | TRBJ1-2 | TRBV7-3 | CASSSGTGVGGYTF | TGTGCCAGCAGCTCCGGGACAGGGGTTGGTGGCTACACCTTC
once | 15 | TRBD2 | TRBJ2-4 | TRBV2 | CASTNLAGGQNIQYF | TGTGCCAGCACCAATCTAGCGGGGGGGCAAAACATTCAGTACTTC
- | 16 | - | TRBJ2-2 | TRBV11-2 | CASSLGAGFNTGELFF | TGTGCCAGCAGCTTAGGAGCAGGGTTCAACACCGGGGAGCTGTTTTTT
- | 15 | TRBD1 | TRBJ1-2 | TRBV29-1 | CSAQGTGLQDYGYTF | TGCAGCGCCCAAGGGACAGGTTTGCAGGACTATGGCTACACCTTC
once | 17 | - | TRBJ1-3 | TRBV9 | CASTVNEGGGSGNTIYF | TGTGCCAGCACCGTGAACGAAGGCGGTGGCTCTGGAAACACCATATATTTT
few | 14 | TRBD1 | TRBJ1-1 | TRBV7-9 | CASSSEGQGAPAFF | TGTGCCAGCAGCTCGGAGGGACAGGGGGCGCCAGCTTTCTTT
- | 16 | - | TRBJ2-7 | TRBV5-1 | CASSLVGDYKPYEQYF | TGCGCCAGCAGCTTGGTCGGCGACTACAAGCCCTACGAGCAGTACTTC
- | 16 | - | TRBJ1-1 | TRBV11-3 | CASSLGQGSVNTEAFF | TGTGCCAGCAGCTTAGGGCAGGGGTCCGTGAACACTGAAGCTTTCTTT
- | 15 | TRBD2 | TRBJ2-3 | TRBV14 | CASSQVAGGPGTQYF | TGTGCCAGCAGCCAAGTGGCGGGGGGGCCTGGTACGCAGTATTTT
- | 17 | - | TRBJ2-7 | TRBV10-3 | CAISESRRLDRPYEQYF | TGTGCCATCAGTGAGTCTAGGCGACTGGATCGCCCCTACGAGCAGTACTTC
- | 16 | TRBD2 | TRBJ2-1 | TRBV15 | CATSRVAGANINEQFF | TGTGCCACCAGCAGAGTAGCGGGGGCTAACATCAATGAGCAGTTCTTC
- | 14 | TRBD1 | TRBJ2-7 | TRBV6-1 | CASTQQGSSYEQYF | TGTGCCAGCACTCAACAGGGGTCTTCCTACGAGCAGTACTTC
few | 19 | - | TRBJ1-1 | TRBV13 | CASSPQVPGGPVRNTEAFF | TGTGCCAGCAGCCCCCAGGTGCCGGGGGGTCCTGTCCGAAACACTGAAGCTTTCTTT
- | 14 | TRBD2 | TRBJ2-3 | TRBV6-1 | CASSESRAGGTQYF | TGTGCCAGCAGTGAAAGTCGGGCGGGGGGTACGCAGTATTTT
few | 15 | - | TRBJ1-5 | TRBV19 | CASSRGTSSNQPQHF | TGTGCCAGTAGTAGGGGGACAAGTAGCAATCAGCCCCAGCATTTT
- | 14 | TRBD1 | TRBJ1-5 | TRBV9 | CASSPDRGTQPQHF | TGTGCCAGCAGTCCTGACAGGGGGACCCAGCCCCAGCATTTT
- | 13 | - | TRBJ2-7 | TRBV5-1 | CASSLGQDYEQYF | TGCGCCAGCAGCTTGGGACAAGACTACGAGCAGTACTTC
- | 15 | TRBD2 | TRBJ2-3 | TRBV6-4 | CASSGSGGAGDTQYF | TGTGCCAGCAGTGGTAGCGGGGGGGCTGGAGATACGCAGTATTTT
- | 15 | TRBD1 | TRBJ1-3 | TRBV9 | CASSDPGQGANTIYF | TGTGCCAGCAGTGATCCGGGACAGGGTGCAAACACCATATATTTT
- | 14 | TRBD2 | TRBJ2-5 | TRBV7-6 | CASSSPSGGETQYF | TGTGCCAGCAGCTCCCCTAGCGGGGGGGAGACCCAGTACTTC
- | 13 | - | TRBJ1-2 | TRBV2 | CASSDWGDYGYTF | TGTGCCAGCAGTGATTGGGGGGACTATGGCTACACCTTC
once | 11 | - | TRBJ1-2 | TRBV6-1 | CASSDRDGYTF | TGTGCCAGCAGTGACAGGGATGGCTACACCTTC
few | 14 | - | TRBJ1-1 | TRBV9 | CASSVGFRGTEAFF | TGTGCCAGCAGCGTAGGTTTCAGGGGCACTGAAGCTTTCTTT
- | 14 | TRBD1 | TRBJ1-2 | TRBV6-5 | CASSSRTGYYGYTF | TGTGCCAGCAGTTCCCGGACAGGATACTATGGCTACACCTTC
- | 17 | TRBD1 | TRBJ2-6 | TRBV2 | CASSLDRASPGANVLTF | TGTGCCAGCAGTTTGGACAGGGCCTCCCCTGGGGCCAACGTCCTGACTTTC
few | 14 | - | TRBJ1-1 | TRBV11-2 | CASSFRLMNTEAFF | TGTGCCAGCAGCTTTCGACTTATGAACACTGAAGCTTTCTTT
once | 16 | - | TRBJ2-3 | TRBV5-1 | CASSLLVGGSTDTQYF | TGCGCCAGCAGCTTGTTGGTGGGGGGAAGCACAGATACGCAGTATTTT
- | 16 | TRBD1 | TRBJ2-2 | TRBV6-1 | CASSVDRGLDTGELFF | TGTGCCAGCAGTGTCGACAGGGGGCTCGACACCGGGGAGCTGTTTTTT
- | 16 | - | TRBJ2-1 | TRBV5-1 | CASSPEGQIIANEQFF | TGCGCCAGCAGCCCGGAGGGACAGATTATCGCCAATGAGCAGTTCTTC
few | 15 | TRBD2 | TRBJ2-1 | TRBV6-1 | CASSEDGGANNEQFF | TGTGCCAGCAGTGAAGACGGGGGGGCAAACAATGAGCAGTTCTTC
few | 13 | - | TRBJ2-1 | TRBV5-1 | CASSLGQLAEQFF | TGCGCCAGCAGCTTGGGGCAGTTAGCCGAGCAGTTCTTC
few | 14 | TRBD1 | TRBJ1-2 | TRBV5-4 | CASSSTGENYGYTF | TGTGCCAGCAGCTCGACAGGGGAGAACTATGGCTACACCTTC
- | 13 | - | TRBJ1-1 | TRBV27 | CASSLVWETEAFF | TGTGCCAGCAGTTTAGTGTGGGAGACTGAAGCTTTCTTT
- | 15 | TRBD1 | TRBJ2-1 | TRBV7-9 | CASSSQLGQTNEQFF | TGTGCCAGCAGCTCCCAACTGGGACAGACTAATGAGCAGTTCTTC